This TCR beta chain was obtained from a study of blood T cell repertoires in COVID-19. Study overall: PBMCs, B-cell-depleted T cells, or T cells were the source of the cDNA or gDNA that made up the material.

The repertoire was sequenced with immunoSEQ multiplex PCR; TCRdb's copy has only in-frame clones and lacks some. The table includes 140,000 to 150,000 clones, 86% detected once. The participants were between about 18 and 95 years old and came from roughly 25 US areas. Which cohort a participant joined came from the clinical history participants gave. Cohort 3 recovered donors had two negative PCRs, clearance, or symptom resolution. The CDR3 is 12 residues long. Trimming at V came to 5 bases and at J to 8 bases, leaving 5 bases not matched to a gene. The receptor comes from a man aged 50 to 60 who had recovered from COVID-19. The chain is built from TRBV12-3 or TRBV12-4 and TRBJ1-2; 7 positions match TRBD1. Sequencing was performed on PBMCs or T cells enriched from blood (not recorded which). CDR3 sequence reads: CASSPADRGYTF. The CDR3 coding sequence is TGTGCCAGCAGTCCAGCGGACAGGGGCTACACCTTC.